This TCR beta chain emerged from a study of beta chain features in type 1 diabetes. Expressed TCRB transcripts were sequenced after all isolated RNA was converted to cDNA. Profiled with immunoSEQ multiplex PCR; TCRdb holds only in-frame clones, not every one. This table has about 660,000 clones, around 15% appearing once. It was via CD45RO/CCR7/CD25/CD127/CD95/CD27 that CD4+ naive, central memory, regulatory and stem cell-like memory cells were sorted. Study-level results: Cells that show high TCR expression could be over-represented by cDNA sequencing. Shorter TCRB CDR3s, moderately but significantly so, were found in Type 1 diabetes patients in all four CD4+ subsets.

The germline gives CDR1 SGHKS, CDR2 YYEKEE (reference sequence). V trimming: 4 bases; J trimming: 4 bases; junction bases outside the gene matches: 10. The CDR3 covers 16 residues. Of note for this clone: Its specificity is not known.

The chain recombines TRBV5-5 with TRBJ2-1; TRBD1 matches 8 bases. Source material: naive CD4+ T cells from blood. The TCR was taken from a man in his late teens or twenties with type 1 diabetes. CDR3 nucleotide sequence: TGTGCCAGCAGCCCTTCCGGGACAGGAGCGTACAATGAGCAGTTCTTC. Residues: CASSPSGTGAYNEQFF.